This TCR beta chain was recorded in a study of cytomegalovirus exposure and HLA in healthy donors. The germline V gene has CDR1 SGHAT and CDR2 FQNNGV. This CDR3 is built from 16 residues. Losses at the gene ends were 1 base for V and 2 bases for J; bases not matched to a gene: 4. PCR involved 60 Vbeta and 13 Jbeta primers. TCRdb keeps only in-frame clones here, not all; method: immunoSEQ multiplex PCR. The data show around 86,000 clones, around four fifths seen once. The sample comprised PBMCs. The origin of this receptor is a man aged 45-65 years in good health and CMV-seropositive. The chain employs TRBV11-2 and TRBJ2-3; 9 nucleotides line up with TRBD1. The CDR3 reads CASSLGGTGSTDTQYF. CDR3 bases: TGTGCCAGCAGCTTAGGTGGGACAGGGTCCACAGATACGCAGTATTTT.